The rows below give T cell receptor beta chains drawn from one sample of a study of blood T cell repertoires in COVID-19. Sequencing was performed with immunoSEQ multiplex PCR; in TCRdb, only in-frame clones are kept and a portion is missing. Of 200,000 or so clones in the sample, approximately 85% were seen once. The sample comprised peripheral blood. Receptors were obtained from a man aged 60 to 75 with acute or convalescent COVID-19. Both conserved end residues are part of each CDR3. The D gene is left open where the match is weak. Clone size is given for some rows only: seen once, a few or many times, or a class if the clone is expanded.

abundance: once; j_gene: TRBJ2-5; v_gene: TRBV18; d_gene: TRBD1; CDR3aa: CASSRGQAFQETQYF; CDR3nt: TGTGCCAGCTCACGAGGACAGGCCTTCCAAGAGACCCAGTACTTC
abundance: NA; j_gene: TRBJ2-7; v_gene: TRBV28; d_gene: TRBD1; CDR3aa: CASGANRGPSYEQYF; CDR3nt: TGTGCCAGCGGAGCCAACAGGGGGCCCTCCTACGAGCAGTACTTC
abundance: NA; j_gene: TRBJ1-6; v_gene: TRBV19; d_gene: NA; CDR3aa: CASSSQESYNSPLHF; CDR3nt: TGTGCCAGTAGTTCCCAGGAATCATATAATTCACCCCTCCACTTT
abundance: once; j_gene: TRBJ2-1; v_gene: TRBV11-3; d_gene: NA; CDR3aa: CASSRGHPDYNEQFF; CDR3nt: TGTGCCAGCAGCCGCGGACACCCGGACTACAATGAGCAGTTCTTC
abundance: NA; j_gene: TRBJ2-7; v_gene: TRBV7-6; d_gene: NA; CDR3aa: CASSQGDEQYF; CDR3nt: TGTGCCAGCAGCCAAGGGGACGAGCAGTACTTC
abundance: NA; j_gene: TRBJ1-4; v_gene: TRBV7-9; d_gene: NA; CDR3aa: CASSTRGSEKLFF; CDR3nt: TGTGCCAGCAGCACAAGGGGGAGTGAAAAACTGTTTTTT
abundance: NA; j_gene: TRBJ2-3; v_gene: TRBV9; d_gene: TRBD1; CDR3aa: CASSGRTGLADTQYF; CDR3nt: TGTGCCAGCAGCGGAAGGACAGGACTCGCAGATACGCAGTATTTT
abundance: NA; j_gene: TRBJ2-3; v_gene: TRBV18; d_gene: NA; CDR3aa: CASSPPEGSADTQYF; CDR3nt: TGTGCCAGCTCACCACCGGAGGGCAGCGCAGATACGCAGTATTTT
abundance: NA; j_gene: TRBJ1-5; v_gene: TRBV6-5; d_gene: TRBD1; CDR3aa: CASISGDRGNQPQHF; CDR3nt: TGTGCCAGCATTTCCGGGGACAGGGGGAATCAGCCCCAGCATTTT
abundance: NA; j_gene: TRBJ2-4; v_gene: TRBV19; d_gene: NA; CDR3aa: CASSIDPRGRNIQYF; CDR3nt: TGTGCCAGTAGTATAGATCCCCGGGGGAGAAACATTCAGTACTTC
abundance: NA; j_gene: TRBJ2-2; v_gene: TRBV5-5; d_gene: TRBD1; CDR3aa: CASRQGNTGELFF; CDR3nt: TGTGCCAGTCGACAGGGTAACACCGGGGAGCTGTTTTTT
abundance: NA; j_gene: TRBJ2-1; v_gene: TRBV4-1; d_gene: TRBD2; CDR3aa: CASSQEERGGRFF; CDR3nt: TGCGCCAGCAGCCAAGAGGAACGGGGGGGGCGGTTCTTC
abundance: NA; j_gene: TRBJ2-1; v_gene: TRBV5-8; d_gene: NA; CDR3aa: CASSFSAYNEQFF; CDR3nt: TGTGCCAGCAGCTTTTCGGCCTACAATGAGCAGTTCTTC
abundance: NA; j_gene: TRBJ2-5; v_gene: TRBV7-2; d_gene: NA; CDR3aa: CASSSDGVTQYF; CDR3nt: TGTGCCAGCAGCTCGGACGGGGTAACCCAGTACTTC